Each of the 11 T cell receptor beta chains below was sequenced from the same sample in a study of blood T cell repertoires in COVID-19. Libraries were prepared by immunoSEQ multiplex PCR; TCRdb keeps only in-frame clonotypes and omits some of them. The sample yields around 320,000 clones, approximately 90% seen once. The sample taken for sequencing was peripheral blood. The receptor set was obtained from a woman aged 25 to 39 who had recovered from COVID-19.

The V gene is TRBV7-2, the J gene TRBJ1-1; TRBD1 agrees at 7 bases. CDR1 and CDR2 from the germline V gene are SGHTA and FQGNSA. Unmatched junction bases numbered 16, after V lost 5 bases and J lost 10 bases. This CDR3 has 15 amino acids. In DNA, the CDR3 is TGTGCCAGCAGCCATCGACAGGGATCATTGTTAACAGCTTTCTTT. Amino acids: CASSHRQGSLLTAFF.

The chain uses TRBV28 and TRBJ1-2; TRBD1 matches 9 bases. Germline V lookup: CDR1 MDHEN, CDR2 SYDVKM. This CDR3 is 14 amino acids long. V lost 6 bases, J lost 3 bases, and 5 bases stayed unmatched. The CDR3 coding sequence is TGTGCCAGCAGGGGACAGGGTAGGGACTATGGCTACACCTTC. Amino acids: CASRGQGRDYGYTF.

The chain has TRBV6-5 and TRBJ1-2; a possible D gene is TRBD1 (6 bases). This CDR3 has 14 amino acids. Germline assignment: CDR1 MNHEY and CDR2 SVGAGI. V lost 4 bases, J lost 4 bases, and 13 bases lay in between. The CDR3 region has the DNA TGTGCCAGCAGTTTGGCGGGGGGGGCCTATGGCTACACCTTC. Translation gives CASSLAGGAYGYTF.

The chain employs TRBV6-5 and TRBJ2-5; weak D call: TRBD2 (6 bases). CDR1 is MNHEY and CDR2 is SVGAGI in the germline V gene. The CDR3 spans 13 residues. V was clipped by 5 bases and J by 5 bases, with 12 bases between them. In DNA form, the CDR3 reads TGTGCCAGCAGTCGGCGGGACCGGGAGACCCAGTACTTC. Translated, it gives CASSRRDRETQYF.

This chain uses TRBV7-2 with TRBJ1-1, with D possibly being TRBD1 (6 bases). V gave up 5 bases and J gave up 4 bases, with 17 bases separating them. CDR3 size: 15 residues. Germline CDR1 reads SGHTA; CDR2 reads FQGNSA. The CDR3 DNA is TGTGCCAGCAGCCCCCGGGTGGGGGCGGGCACTGAAGCTTTCTTT. Translated: CASSPRVGAGTEAFF.

Only one count was recorded for this clone. The genes are TRBV11-3 and TRBJ2-3, with D tentatively TRBD2 (5 bases). The CDR3 runs to 12 residues. Germline V lookup: CDR1 SGHNT, CDR2 YENEEA. V shed 5 bases and J shed 6 bases, with 9 bases lying between them. The CDR3 loop is CASSRGLDTQYF. The CDR3 nucleotides are TGTGCCAGCAGCCGAGGGTTGGATACGCAGTATTTT. The full variable domain, with the rest looked up from reference TRBV11-3 and TRBJ2-3, is EAGVVQSPRYKIIEKKQPVAFWCNPISGHNTLYWYLQNLGQGPELLIRYENEEAVDDSQLPKDRFSAERLKGVDSTLKIQPAELGDSAVYLCASSRGLDTQYFGPGTRLTVL.

The chain employs TRBV4-3 and TRBJ2-5; a possible D gene is TRBD2 (7 bases). The CDR3 runs to 14 residues. V lost 2 bases, J lost 4 bases, and 11 bases lay in between. The germline gives CDR1 LGHNA, CDR2 YSLEER. This CDR3 is CASSQSGGAETQYF. The CDR3 coding sequence is TGCGCCAGCAGCCAATCTGGGGGGGCAGAGACCCAGTACTTC.

This clone was seen once. The J gene is TRBJ1-5, the V gene TRBV5-6; TRBD1 aligns across 7 bases. Germline assignment: CDR1 SGHDT and CDR2 YYEEEE. The V gene end was trimmed by 4 bases and the J gene end by 6 bases; junction bases not matched to a gene: 10. The CDR3 consists of 15 residues. The CDR3 reads CASSLYDRVGQPQHF. DNA of the CDR3: TGTGCCAGCAGCCTTTACGACAGGGTAGGTCAGCCCCAGCATTTT.

This clone was observed a single time. The V and J genes are TRBV9 and TRBJ1-1; D is uncertain. Trimming took 0 bases from V and 5 from J, leaving 8 bases between them. CDR1 and CDR2 (germline): SGDLS, YYNGEE. The CDR3 covers 13 residues. The CDR3 is CASSVVPGTEAFF. The CDR3 DNA sequence: TGTGCCAGCAGCGTAGTTCCGGGAACTGAAGCTTTCTTT.

This clone appeared a single time. The rearrangement joins TRBV14 to TRBJ1-2; TRBD1 matches at 8 bases. CDR1 and CDR2 (germline): SGHDN, FVKESK. V gave up 1 base and J gave up 4 bases; unmatched junction bases: 11. CDR3 length: 17 residues. The CDR3 coding sequence is TGTGCCAGCAGCCAAGGAACTCCCAGGGGGCGCCGCTATGGCTACACCTTC. Protein sequence: CASSQGTPRGRRYGYTF.

The chain carries TRBV7-9 and TRBJ1-6, with unresolved D. V was shortened by 2 bases and J by 10 bases, with 9 bases between the two germline ends. This CDR3 region has 13 residues. Germline V gene lookup returns CDR1 SEHNR and CDR2 FQNEAQ (reference sequence). DNA of the CDR3: TGTGCCAGCAGCTTAACCCCTAGGTCACCCCTCCACTTT. Encoded protein: CASSLTPRSPLHF. The full variable domain, its missing parts supplied by reference TRBV7-9 and TRBJ1-6, is DTGVSQNPRHKITKRGQNVTFRCDPISEHNRLYWYRQTLGQGPEFLTYFQNEAQLEKSRLLSDRFSAERPKGSFSTLEIQRTEQGDSAMYLCASSLTPRSPLHFGNGTRLTVT.